This is a list of T cell receptor beta chains from one sample in a study of Graves' ophthalmopathy and Graves' hyperthyroidism. MiXCR, run by TCRdb on the multiplex PCR reads, gives a single entry per CDR3 protein. Counted here are hundreds of thousands of distinct CDR3 sequences, about two fifths occurring once; the ten biggest clones make up 3.3%. The material sequenced was peripheral blood. These receptors were obtained from an adult man with Graves' ophthalmopathy. Each CDR3 is given with its conserved first and last residue. D genes are given only for firm matches. A row's size may be missing; if present it is once, few, many or a size class.

cdr3_nt: TGTGCCATCAGTACCCAGACCACCGAAGCTTTCTTT
cdr3_aa: CAISTQTTEAFF
j_call: TRBJ1-1
d_call: NA
v_call: TRBV10-3
clone_size: many

cdr3_nt: TGTGCTAGTGGTTTGGTAGTGGCTGGGGGAGGGCAGCCCCAGCATTTT
cdr3_aa: CASGLVVAGGGQPQHF
j_call: TRBJ1-5
d_call: NA
v_call: TRBV12-5
clone_size: NA

cdr3_nt: TGTGCCTGCCTCGAGGGGAACTCTGGAAACACCATATATTTT
cdr3_aa: CACLEGNSGNTIYF
j_call: TRBJ1-3
d_call: NA
v_call: TRBV19
clone_size: many

cdr3_nt: TGTGCCAGCAGCACGTCCGGGCTACACAATGAGCAGTTCTTC
cdr3_aa: CASSTSGLHNEQFF
j_call: TRBJ2-1
d_call: NA
v_call: TRBV2
clone_size: NA

cdr3_nt: TGTGCCAGTCAAACAGGGACGGGTTTCTATGGCTACACCTTC
cdr3_aa: CASQTGTGFYGYTF
j_call: TRBJ1-2
d_call: NA
v_call: TRBV2
clone_size: NA

cdr3_nt: TGCAGTGCTAGTCCCAGCGGGAGGGCACTTGGAAAGACCCAGTACTTC
cdr3_aa: CSASPSGRALGKTQYF
j_call: TRBJ2-5
d_call: TRBD2
v_call: TRBV20-1
clone_size: NA

cdr3_nt: TGTACCAGCAGCTTACGACAGGGCCTCTATGGCTACACCTTC
cdr3_aa: CTSSLRQGLYGYTF
j_call: TRBJ1-2
d_call: TRBD1
v_call: TRBV7-8
clone_size: NA

cdr3_nt: TGCAGTGCTAGACGCCGGGAATCTGAAAAACTGTTTTTT
cdr3_aa: CSARRRESEKLFF
j_call: TRBJ1-4
d_call: NA
v_call: TRBV20-1
clone_size: few

cdr3_nt: TGCGCCAGCAGTGTCCGGACAGGGTATGGCTACACCTTC
cdr3_aa: CASSVRTGYGYTF
j_call: TRBJ1-2
d_call: TRBD1
v_call: TRBV10-2
clone_size: many

cdr3_nt: TGTGCCAGCCCCGGCAGGGAGGATAATTCACCCCTCCACTTT
cdr3_aa: CASPGREDNSPLHF
j_call: TRBJ1-6
d_call: NA
v_call: TRBV6-1
clone_size: many

cdr3_nt: TGCAGTGCTACGGGGGGGACAACCCTCCGTCTGCTCACCTTC
cdr3_aa: CSATGGTTLRLLTF
j_call: TRBJ1-2
d_call: NA
v_call: TRBV20-1
clone_size: many

cdr3_nt: TGTGCCAGCAGTTCCGCATGGACGGGCGTCGTCACTGAAGCTTTCTTT
cdr3_aa: CASSSAWTGVVTEAFF
j_call: TRBJ1-1
d_call: NA
v_call: TRBV6-2/TRBV6-3
clone_size: NA

cdr3_nt: TGTGCCAGCAGCCAAGGGGGACAGGGGGCTAAGCAGTACTTC
cdr3_aa: CASSQGGQGAKQYF
j_call: TRBJ2-7
d_call: TRBD1
v_call: TRBV11-2
clone_size: few

cdr3_nt: TGTGCCAGCAGCTTCGACAGCGATTCAAACTATGGCTACACCTTC
cdr3_aa: CASSFDSDSNYGYTF
j_call: TRBJ1-2
d_call: NA
v_call: TRBV5-4
clone_size: NA

cdr3_nt: TGTGCCAGCAGCCAAGATCTTGAGGCCTATAATGGCTACACCTTC
cdr3_aa: CASSQDLEAYNGYTF
j_call: TRBJ1-2
d_call: NA
v_call: TRBV9
clone_size: few

cdr3_nt: TGCGCCAGCAGTGAGTCTCGGAGGCCCAGGACCTACGAGCAGTACTTC
cdr3_aa: CASSESRRPRTYEQYF
j_call: TRBJ2-7
d_call: NA
v_call: TRBV10-2
clone_size: many

cdr3_nt: TGCAGTGCTAGATACGGCTACACCGGGGAGCTGTTTTTT
cdr3_aa: CSARYGYTGELFF
j_call: TRBJ2-2
d_call: NA
v_call: TRBV20-1
clone_size: few

cdr3_nt: TGTGCCAGCAGCAATCTCCATCGTGGCGGGGAGACCCAGTACTTC
cdr3_aa: CASSNLHRGGETQYF
j_call: TRBJ2-5
d_call: NA
v_call: TRBV3-1
clone_size: many

cdr3_nt: TGTGCCAGCAGTTACTCTCGGGACAGGGGGCGCGATGAGCAGTACTTC
cdr3_aa: CASSYSRDRGRDEQYF
j_call: TRBJ2-7
d_call: TRBD1
v_call: TRBV10-3
clone_size: few

cdr3_nt: TGCGCCAGCAGGGCACCGGGACAGGGTCGTTCACCCCTCCACTTT
cdr3_aa: CASRAPGQGRSPLHF
j_call: TRBJ1-6
d_call: TRBD1
v_call: TRBV5-1
clone_size: many

cdr3_nt: TGTGCCAGCAGTTACTCTTTTGTCGACAGGGGCACTGAAGCTTTCTTT
cdr3_aa: CASSYSFVDRGTEAFF
j_call: TRBJ1-1
d_call: TRBD1
v_call: TRBV6-6
clone_size: few

cdr3_nt: TGTGCCGGCAGCTTAGGGCCAGGAAGTGGTCAGCCCCAGTACTTC
cdr3_aa: CAGSLGPGSGQPQYF
j_call: TRBJ2-5
d_call: NA
v_call: TRBV7-2
clone_size: NA

cdr3_nt: TGCGCCAGCAGCCAAGATCCCTGGGGAAATTCACCCCTCCACTTT
cdr3_aa: CASSQDPWGNSPLHF
j_call: TRBJ1-6
d_call: NA
v_call: TRBV5-5
clone_size: NA

cdr3_nt: TGTGCCAGCTCACGGGACCAACCTAACACCGGGGAGCTGTTTTTT
cdr3_aa: CASSRDQPNTGELFF
j_call: TRBJ2-2
d_call: NA
v_call: TRBV14
clone_size: once

cdr3_nt: TGTGCCATCAGGGGAGGCGGGGCGGAGACCCAGTACTTC
cdr3_aa: CAIRGGGAETQYF
j_call: TRBJ2-5
d_call: NA
v_call: TRBV10-3
clone_size: NA

cdr3_nt: TGCAGTGCAGGGGGGGCGGAAGGGGGACAGTACTTC
cdr3_aa: CSAGGAEGGQYF
j_call: TRBJ2-5
d_call: NA
v_call: TRBV20-1
clone_size: NA

cdr3_nt: TGTGCCACCAGTGATTCCTCGAAGCGGACCTACGAGCAGTACTTC
cdr3_aa: CATSDSSKRTYEQYF
j_call: TRBJ2-7
d_call: NA
v_call: TRBV24-1
clone_size: many

cdr3_nt: TGCAGCGGCGGGACACTCTACGAGCAGTACTTC
cdr3_aa: CSGGTLYEQYF
j_call: TRBJ2-7
d_call: NA
v_call: TRBV29-1
clone_size: many

cdr3_nt: TGTGCCACCAGGACCGGGACGGAGAACACTGAAGCTTTCTTT
cdr3_aa: CATRTGTENTEAFF
j_call: TRBJ1-1
d_call: NA
v_call: TRBV15
clone_size: NA

cdr3_nt: TGTGCCATCAGTGACGACAGGGGACAGGGCAATCAGCCCCAGCATTTT
cdr3_aa: CAISDDRGQGNQPQHF
j_call: TRBJ1-5
d_call: TRBD1
v_call: TRBV10-3
clone_size: NA

cdr3_nt: TGCAGCAGCTCGGGGATTAATGAAAAACTGTTTTTT
cdr3_aa: CSSSGINEKLFF
j_call: TRBJ1-4
d_call: NA
v_call: TRBV29-1
clone_size: NA

cdr3_nt: TGTGCCAGCAGCCAAGAAAGCCGGTACACTGAAACTTTCTTT
cdr3_aa: CASSQESRYTETFF
j_call: TRBJ1-1
d_call: NA
v_call: TRBV25-1
clone_size: NA

cdr3_nt: TGTGCCATCAGCCGACAGGGAAGGGGCTACACCTTC
cdr3_aa: CAISRQGRGYTF
j_call: TRBJ1-2
d_call: TRBD1
v_call: TRBV10-3
clone_size: NA

cdr3_nt: TGTGCCAGTACCTCAGGTCGGGGACGGTATAATTCACCCCTCCACTTT
cdr3_aa: CASTSGRGRYNSPLHF
j_call: TRBJ1-6
d_call: NA
v_call: TRBV19
clone_size: many

cdr3_nt: TGTGCCACCCTTACATACGGAGCGAACACTGAAGCTTTCTTT
cdr3_aa: CATLTYGANTEAFF
j_call: TRBJ1-1
d_call: NA
v_call: TRBV19
clone_size: many

cdr3_nt: TGTGCCAGCGCGGGACGGCAAAGCACAGATACGCAGTATTTT
cdr3_aa: CASAGRQSTDTQYF
j_call: TRBJ2-3
d_call: NA
v_call: TRBV2
clone_size: NA

cdr3_nt: TGTGCCAGCAGCTACCCCCCCGGGACCCCAGCGGAGACCCAGTACTTC
cdr3_aa: CASSYPPGTPAETQYF
j_call: TRBJ2-5
d_call: NA
v_call: TRBV7-9
clone_size: many

cdr3_nt: TGTGCCAGCAGGTGGGCTGACAACCACCAAGAGACCCAGTACTTC
cdr3_aa: CASRWADNHQETQYF
j_call: TRBJ2-5
d_call: NA
v_call: TRBV6-1
clone_size: few

cdr3_nt: TGTGCCAGCAGCGTAGAGACAGGCCCTGCCTACGAGCAGTACTTC
cdr3_aa: CASSVETGPAYEQYF
j_call: TRBJ2-7
d_call: NA
v_call: TRBV9
clone_size: many

cdr3_nt: TGTGCCAGCTCCTGGAGAGGGCCTAATGAAAAACTGTTTTTT
cdr3_aa: CASSWRGPNEKLFF
j_call: TRBJ1-4
d_call: NA
v_call: TRBV25-1
clone_size: many

cdr3_nt: TGTGCCATCAGTGACACGCTAGCAGGGGAGACCCAGTACTTC
cdr3_aa: CAISDTLAGETQYF
j_call: TRBJ2-5
d_call: NA
v_call: TRBV10-3
clone_size: many

cdr3_nt: TGTGCCAGCAGCCAAGAACGTTCCGGGTCCTACGAGCAGTACTTC
cdr3_aa: CASSQERSGSYEQYF
j_call: TRBJ2-7
d_call: NA
v_call: TRBV4-2
clone_size: few

cdr3_nt: TGTGCCAGCAGTTACTCAATCGGGGAGCTGTTTTTT
cdr3_aa: CASSYSIGELFF
j_call: TRBJ2-2
d_call: NA
v_call: TRBV10-2
clone_size: few

cdr3_nt: TGTGCCATCGCTGGGAACAACAATCAGCCCCAGCATTTT
cdr3_aa: CAIAGNNNQPQHF
j_call: TRBJ1-5
d_call: NA
v_call: TRBV10-3
clone_size: NA